This T cell receptor (beta chain) originates from a study of radiotherapy plus CTLA-4 blockade in lung cancer. General observations from the study: Some TCR clones had been derived from tumors. These clones expanded in peripheral blood after radiotherapy plus ipilimumab. Together with interferon-beta, which increased in serum after radiation, early dynamic changes in blood T cell clones were reportedly the best predictors of response.

TCRdb's copy holds only in-frame clones and misses some; the assay was immunoSEQ multiplex PCR. This table holds 70,000 to 95,000 clones, approximately 82% found once. The CDR3 is 13 residues long. Trimming stripped 7 bases from V and 5 bases from J, with 14 bases between. CDR1 is MNHEY and CDR2 is SVGAGI in the germline V gene. In regard to this clone: No antigen is known for it.

The sequence derives from a human donor with non-small cell lung cancer that progressed on radiotherapy plus ipilimumab. The V and J genes are TRBV6-5 and TRBJ2-5; D remains ambiguous. The sequencing here drew on peripheral blood, taken from a patient treated with radiotherapy plus ipilimumab. CDR3: CASTKSSWETQYF. The CDR3 DNA reads as TGTGCCAGCACGAAGTCTAGTTGGGAGACCCAGTACTTC.